These 2 T cell receptor beta chains were all obtained from the same sample, sequenced in a study of OX40 agonist ivuxolimab in advanced cancers. Sequenced by immunoSEQ multiplex PCR; TCRdb stores in-frame clones only, minus some. The data show about 46,000 clones, roughly nine tenths seen once. The specimen comprised CD4+ or CD8+ T cells sorted from blood, sampled in a trial of the OX40 agonist ivuxolimab. Receptor source: an adult with an advanced solid tumor such as melanoma, head and neck, liver or kidney cancer.

The V gene is TRBV6-1, the J gene TRBJ1-2; no clear D. The CDR3 is made up of 13 amino acids. The germline V and J ends were trimmed by 5 bases and 7 bases, with 14 bases remaining between them. Per germline, CDR1 MNHNS and CDR2 SASEGT. CDR3 region: CASSINLGSGYTF. CDR3 nucleotides: TGTGCCAGCAGTATCAATCTGGGGTCTGGCTACACCTTC.

The rearrangement links TRBV19 to TRBJ2-5; 9 nucleotides align to TRBD2. After removal of 6 bases from V and 4 bases from J, the junction contained 6 bases not matched to a gene. CDR1 and CDR2 (germline): LNHDA, SQIVND (reference sequence). The CDR3 consists of 14 residues. CDR3 nucleotide sequence: TGTGCCAGTAGAAATAGCGGGAGCCGAGAGACCCAGTACTTC. Protein sequence: CASRNSGSRETQYF.